This TCR beta chain was identified in a study of cytomegalovirus exposure and HLA in healthy donors. For this clone: Its target is not known.

The study sampled nominally healthy donors, though unrecorded immune exposures were likely. The PCR made use of 60 Vbeta and 13 Jbeta primers. This table comes from immunoSEQ multiplex PCR, and its TCRdb copy is limited to in-frame clones, with some not included. The repertoire holds about 130,000 clones, with over 60% as singletons. Findings and limits, study-wide: There was a cluster of highly shared sequence variants that was likely a sequencing artifact. Analyzed later, association rates of TCRs varied across HLA loci, with DRB1 most and HLA-C fewest. A previous analysis found most TCR beta V segments productive roughly 90% or roughly 30% of the time.

This TCR was recovered from a woman between 55 and 75 years old in good health and CMV-seronegative. Sequences were obtained from PBMCs.

The CDR3 loop reads CASSPEWGLSNEQFF. The CDR3 bases are TGCGCCAGCAGCCCCGAGTGGGGACTTAGCAATGAGCAGTTCTTC. The rearrangement links TRBV4-1 to TRBJ2-1, with D tentatively TRBD2 (6 bases). Trimming took off 4 bases at V and 6 bases at J, with 16 bases between the two ends. This CDR3 is built from 15 residues. The germline V gene has CDR1 MGHRA and CDR2 YSYEKL.